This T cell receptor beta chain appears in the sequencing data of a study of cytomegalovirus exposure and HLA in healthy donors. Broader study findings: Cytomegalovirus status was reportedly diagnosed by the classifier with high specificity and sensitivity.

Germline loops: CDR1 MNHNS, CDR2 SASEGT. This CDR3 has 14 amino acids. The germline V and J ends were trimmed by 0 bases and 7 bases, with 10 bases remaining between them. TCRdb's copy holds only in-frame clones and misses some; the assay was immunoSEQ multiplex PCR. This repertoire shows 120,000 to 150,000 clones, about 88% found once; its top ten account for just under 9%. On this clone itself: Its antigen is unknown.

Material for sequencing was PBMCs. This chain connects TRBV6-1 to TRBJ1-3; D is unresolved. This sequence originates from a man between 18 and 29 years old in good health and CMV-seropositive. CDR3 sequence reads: CASSEAGGRNTIYF. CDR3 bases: TGTGCCAGCAGTGAAGCCGGAGGGAGGAACACCATATATTTT.